This T cell receptor (beta chain) was documented in a study of patients and donors after allogeneic stem cell transplantation. CDR1 is SEHNR, CDR2 FQNEAQ, per germline (reference sequence). V shed 2 bases, J shed 5 bases, and the junction held 9 bases outside the gene matches. The CDR3 sequence is 17 residues long. One entry per CDR3 protein results from TCRdb running MiXCR on the RT-PCR reads. The data show roughly 940,000 distinct CDR3 sequences, over 15% seen once. V gene TRBV7-9 combines with J gene TRBJ2-5, with 12 positions matching TRBD2. Source material: blood, either unsorted or a sorted T cell fraction (not recorded which). This TCR was sampled from a human donor who was either an allogeneic HSCT recipient or a stem cell or donor lymphocyte infusion donor (not recorded which). It is not recorded whose cells these are; they may come from a transplant donor. As DNA, the CDR3 is TGTGCCAGCAGCTTACTCAGACTAGCGGGAGAATGGGAGACCCAGTACTTC. Translating it yields CASSLLRLAGEWETQYF.